The 30 T cell receptor beta chains given below trace back to one sample, sequenced in a study of CD8+ T cells in alopecia areata. Investigators isolated RNA and reverse transcribed it into cDNA to act as the sequencing template. Clones were read by immunoSEQ multiplex PCR, and TCRdb kept only the in-frame ones, dropping some. The sample includes about 200,000 clones, about 61% seen only once; the top ten take around 5.1%. Source material: CD8+ T cells sorted from blood. The receptor set was obtained from a human donor in good health.

The chain recombines TRBV4-2 with TRBJ1-1; the D is unclear. The CDR3 is 14 residues long. V shed 3 bases and J shed 7 bases, with 15 bases lying between them. Germline V CDR1 and CDR2: LGHNA, YNFKEQ. The CDR3 DNA reads as TGTGCCAGCAGCCACCCCAGCCCCGGGGATGAAGCTTTCTTT. This gives the protein CASSHPSPGDEAFF.

This chain uses TRBV29-1 with TRBJ1-2, with 9 bases matching TRBD1. J lost 6 bases, V lost 7 bases, and 3 bases had no gene match. CDR1 and CDR2 (germline): SQVTM, ANQGSEA. The CDR3 totals 11 residues. The CDR3 sequence is CSGTGGDGYTF. The DNA of the CDR3 is TGCAGCGGTACAGGGGGCGATGGCTACACCTTC.

This clone was counted once. The chain employs TRBV9 and TRBJ1-1; D is unclear. Germline V gene data show CDR1 as SGDLS and CDR2 as YYNGEE. The CDR3 totals 15 residues. The V and J ends lost 3 bases and 3 bases respectively, with 15 bases between them. The CDR3 loop reads CASSAYQGRYTEAFF. The CDR3 DNA reads TGTGCCAGCAGCGCTTACCAAGGACGGTACACTGAAGCTTTCTTT.

CDR3 protein: CASSLASGGSYNEQFF. In DNA, the CDR3 is TGTGCCAGCAGCTTAGCTAGCGGGGGCTCCTACAATGAGCAGTTCTTC. The gene calls are TRBV7-8 and TRBJ2-1; TRBD2 agrees at 9 bases. V lost 0 bases, J lost 0 bases, and 0 bases stayed unmatched. Germline V CDR1 and CDR2: SGHVS, FQNEAQ. There are 16 residues in the CDR3.

In its sample, this clone was seen a few times. The V call is TRBV2, the J call TRBJ2-3; D call uncertain. V was clipped by 3 bases and J by 0 bases, with 10 bases between them. This CDR3 has 15 residues. The germline V gene encodes CDR1 SNHLY and CDR2 FYNNEI. The CDR3, as DNA: TGTGCCAGCAGTGAGCGAGCGCCCAGCACAGATACGCAGTATTTT. Amino acid sequence: CASSERAPSTDTQYF.

The rearrangement links TRBV19 to TRBJ2-7; TRBD1 matches at 10 bases. From germline, CDR1 is LNHDA and CDR2 SQIVND (reference sequence). The CDR3 length is 15 residues. The V segment lost 4 bases and the J segment 6 bases; nucleotides outside the gene matches: 9. The DNA of the CDR3 is TGTGCCAGTAGTACCCTCCTGGGGACAGGGGTCGAGCAGTACTTC. This translates into CASSTLLGTGVEQYF.

The chain couples TRBV5-6 to TRBJ1-2; D remains unclear. The CDR3 is 13 amino acids. Per germline, CDR1 SGHDT and CDR2 YYEEEE. Trimming left V 4 bases short and J 4 bases short, with 11 bases between. CDR3 sequence reads: CASSEGGFYGYTF. In DNA form, the CDR3 reads TGTGCCAGCAGCGAAGGCGGATTCTATGGCTACACCTTC.

V and J are TRBV12-5 and TRBJ1-3; possibly TRBD1 for D (5 bases). CDR3 length: 16 residues. With 5 bases removed from V and 0 bases from J, the gap between germline ends came to 14 bases. Looked up from germline, CDR1 is LGHNT and CDR2 is FRNRAP. The CDR3 loop is CASGNPTAPSGNTIYF. CDR3 coding DNA: TGTGCTAGTGGTAACCCGACAGCACCCTCTGGAAACACCATATATTTT.

The chain combines TRBV29-1 with TRBJ1-5, with D perhaps matching TRBD1 (5 bases). Trimming stripped 6 bases from V and 0 bases from J, with 9 bases between. This CDR3 spans 13 amino acids. Germline loops: CDR1 SQVTM, CDR2 ANQGSEA. The CDR3 DNA sequence: TGCAGCGTAGGGGCCTATAGCAATCAGCCCCAGCATTTT. Amino acid sequence: CSVGAYSNQPQHF.

The chain is built from TRBV25-1 and TRBJ2-7; D not certain. The germline gives CDR1 MGHDK, CDR2 SYGVNS. V was clipped by 7 bases and J by 5 bases, with 12 bases between them. The CDR3 spans 12 residues. The CDR3 sequence: CASTQGWDEQYF. CDR3 bases: TGTGCCAGCACTCAAGGGTGGGACGAGCAGTACTTC.

V usage is TRBV2 and J usage is TRBJ2-4; 7 nucleotides align to TRBD2. With 6 bases clipped from V and 0 bases from J, the junction kept 17 bases outside the gene matches. Germline values: CDR1 SNHLY, CDR2 FYNNEI. This CDR3 region has 19 residues. CDR3 residues: CASSSNVPGLTLAKNIQYF. For the CDR3, the DNA is TGTGCCAGCAGCTCAAACGTCCCGGGACTAACTTTAGCCAAAAACATTCAGTACTTC.

The CDR3 loop reads CASSLGTYNEQFF. The CDR3 DNA is TGCGCCAGCAGCTTGGGAACCTACAATGAGCAGTTCTTC. The chain recombines TRBV5-1 with TRBJ2-1; D unclear. V lost 0 bases, J lost 2 bases, and 3 bases lay in between. Per the germline V gene, CDR1 is SGHRS and CDR2 is YFSETQ. This CDR3 comprises 13 residues.

The chain combines TRBV6-6 with TRBJ2-5, with TRBD1 identical over 8 bases. Per the germline V gene, CDR1 is MNHNY and CDR2 is SVGAGI (reference sequence). J lost 5 bases, V lost 6 bases, and 14 bases had no gene match. The CDR3 has 16 amino acids. CDR3 DNA sequence: TGTGCCAGCAGCCCCCCCGACAGGGGAGGTACGGAGACCCAGTACTTC. It specifies CASSPPDRGGTETQYF.

This clone was seen only a few times. This rearrangement joins TRBV5-1 to TRBJ2-3; tentative D call: TRBD2 (5 bases). CDR3 length: 15 amino acids. V was pared by 0 bases and J by 4 bases, with 12 bases between. Germline V gene data show CDR1 as SGHRS and CDR2 as YFSETQ. CDR3 DNA sequence: TGCGCCAGCAGCTTGGAAGTTCTCGGGGCAGATACGCAGTATTTT. This encodes CASSLEVLGADTQYF. The entire variable domain, with the rest obtained from reference TRBV5-1 and TRBJ2-3, is as follows: KAGVTQTPRYLIKTRGQQVTLSCSPISGHRSVSWYQQTPGQGLQFLFEYFSETQRNKGNFPGRFSGRQFSNSRSEMNVSTLELGDSALYLCASSLEVLGADTQYFGPGTRLTVL.

The rearrangement links TRBV6-1 to TRBJ1-1; 9 nucleotides agree with TRBD1. V shed 10 bases, J shed 7 bases, and the junction held 4 bases outside the gene matches. Germline-derived CDR1 and CDR2 are MNHNS and SASEGT. This CDR3 is 11 amino acids long. CDR3 residues: CATHRGLEAFF. CDR3 DNA: TGTGCCACGCACAGGGGGCTTGAAGCTTTCTTT.

A word on this clone: Since a far larger clone is one base different, this is likely a read error. The same CDR3 is also encoded by other DNA sequences in this sample. V is TRBV5-6 and J is TRBJ2-2; possibly TRBD1 or TRBD2 for D (5 bases each). V was cut by 4 bases and J by 6 bases, with 13 bases left in between. CDR1 is SGHDT and CDR2 is YYEEEE in the germline V gene. The CDR3 consists of 14 residues. The CDR3 loop is CASSPGVGAGELFF. The CDR3, as DNA: TGTGCCAGCAGCCCCGGGGTAGGGGCCGGGGAGCTGTTTTTT.

Only one count was recorded for this clone. V usage is TRBV15 and J usage is TRBJ2-1; TRBD2 agrees at 13 bases. Germline V gene lookup returns CDR1 LNHNV and CDR2 YYDKDF (reference sequence). V was clipped by 3 bases and J by 8 bases; unmatched bases: 7. CDR3 length: 16 residues. The CDR3 loop is CATSRTSGGPLDEQFF. The CDR3 DNA follows: TGTGCCACCAGCAGGACTAGCGGGGGGCCGTTGGATGAGCAGTTCTTC.

The chain couples TRBV29-1 to TRBJ2-2; D possibly matches TRBD1 or TRBD2 (5 bases each). This CDR3 spans 14 amino acids. V shed 4 bases and J shed 7 bases, with 16 bases lying between them. Germline CDR1 and CDR2: SQVTM and ANQGSEA. Written as DNA, the CDR3 is TGCAGCGTTGTGGGGGAGTCGGCTTTCGGGGAGCTGTTTTTT. Protein sequence: CSVVGESAFGELFF.

This rearrangement joins TRBV30 to TRBJ2-5, with 8 nucleotides matching TRBD2. V shed 4 bases and J 5 bases; nucleotides not matched to a gene: 9. The CDR3 has 14 residues. Per the germline V gene, CDR1 is GTSNPN and CDR2 is SVGIG (reference sequence). The CDR3: CAWTQRGGRETQYF. CDR3 sequence (DNA): TGTGCCTGGACCCAACGGGGGGGGCGGGAGACCCAGTACTTC.

The J gene is TRBJ1-2, the V gene TRBV5-1; D is ambiguous. Germline loops: CDR1 SGHRS, CDR2 YFSETQ. V lost 5 bases and J lost 8, with 22 bases in between. The CDR3 loop spans 15 amino acids. This CDR3 reads CASRPHEEPLTGYTF. The CDR3 nucleotides read TGCGCCAGCAGGCCACACGAGGAACCTCTCACGGGCTACACCTTC. Variable domain in full (rest from reference TRBV5-1 and TRBJ1-2): KAGVTQTPRYLIKTRGQQVTLSCSPISGHRSVSWYQQTPGQGLQFLFEYFSETQRNKGNFPGRFSGRQFSNSRSEMNVSTLELGDSALYLCASRPHEEPLTGYTFGSGTRLTVV.

In its sample, this clone was seen once. V and J are TRBV2 and TRBJ1-2; no definite D call. The V and J ends lost 10 bases and 3 bases respectively, with 15 bases between them. This CDR3 is built from 13 residues. The germline V gene has CDR1 SNHLY and CDR2 FYNNEI. CDR3 sequence reads: CATFGFGDYGYTF. Written as DNA, the CDR3 is TGTGCCACGTTCGGGTTTGGAGACTATGGCTACACCTTC.

The chain uses TRBV29-1 and TRBJ1-5; D possibly corresponds to TRBD1 (5 bases). The V end lost 1 base, the J end lost 12 bases, and 13 bases lay between the germline ends. CDR1 and CDR2 (germline): SQVTM, ANQGSEA. This CDR3 has 12 residues. The CDR3 protein is CSVEGDQGFQHF. The CDR3 nucleotides are TGCAGCGTTGAAGGAGATCAGGGTTTCCAGCATTTT.

The rearrangement links TRBV2 to TRBJ1-4, with TRBD1 matching 7 bases. V dropped 11 bases and J dropped 8; count of bases not matched to a gene: 14. The CDR3 extends over 14 amino acids. Germline lookup yields CDR1 SNHLY and CDR2 FYNNEI. CDR3 bases: TGTGCCCGACAGGGAGAACAGCGTCAAGAAAAACTGTTTTTT. Protein: CARQGEQRQEKLFF.

The chain uses TRBV30 and TRBJ2-5; weak D call: TRBD1 (5 bases). CDR1 GTSNPN and CDR2 SVGIG come from the germline V gene (reference sequence). V was cut by 0 bases and J by 11 bases, with 13 bases left in between. The CDR3 totals 12 residues. The CDR3 loop reads CAWSVQGASQYF. Here the CDR3 DNA reads TGTGCCTGGAGTGTACAAGGGGCCTCTCAGTACTTC.

This clone was observed at least ten times. The V call is TRBV10-3, the J call TRBJ1-1, with a tentative D call TRBD1 (6 bases). V gave up 9 bases and J gave up 4 bases, with 15 bases separating them. Germline lookup yields CDR1 ENHRY and CDR2 SYGVKD. The CDR3 is 13 residues long. The CDR3 here is CAIVRDTGTEAFF. CDR3 coding DNA: TGTGCCATAGTCCGGGACACAGGCACTGAAGCTTTCTTT.

The CDR3 region is CASSFGSNGGSPLHF. The CDR3 DNA reads as TGTGCCAGCAGCTTCGGGAGCAACGGGGGTTCACCCCTCCACTTT. V and J are TRBV5-6 and TRBJ1-6; perhaps TRBD1 as D (5 bases). V gave up 2 bases and J gave up 9 bases, with 15 bases separating them. Germline CDR1 SGHDT, CDR2 YYEEEE. The CDR3 length is 15 residues.

This clone was counted only a few times. This chain connects TRBV12-5 to TRBJ1-6; tentatively, D is TRBD1 (5 bases). The CDR3 consists of 13 residues. V lost 8 bases to trimming and J lost 8 bases, with 13 bases between them. Germline CDR1 LGHNT, CDR2 FRNRAP. The CDR3 reads CASKTAQDSPLHF. The CDR3 DNA sequence: TGTGCTAGTAAGACAGCTCAAGATTCACCCCTCCACTTT.

The chain couples TRBV11-3 to TRBJ2-7; the D gene could be TRBD1 or TRBD2 (5 bases each). Germline V gene sequence: CDR1 SGHNT, CDR2 YENEEA. V dropped 3 bases and J dropped 4 bases, with 10 bases sitting between them. The CDR3 runs 13 residues. CDR3 protein: CASSFRDGYEQYF. The CDR3 region has the DNA TGTGCCAGCAGCTTCCGGGACGGATACGAGCAGTACTTC.

This chain joins TRBV19 and TRBJ2-1; TRBD1 matches 8 bases. The CDR3 has 13 amino acids. V shed 7 bases and J 6 bases; nucleotides not matched to a gene: 5. The V gene's germline CDR1 is LNHDA and CDR2 SQIVND (reference sequence). CDR3 bases: TGTGCCAGTAAGACAGGGGTCGGCAATGAGCAGTTCTTC. Residues: CASKTGVGNEQFF.

This clone was detected only once. V and J are TRBV12-5 and TRBJ1-1; weak D call: TRBD1 (5 bases). The V gene's germline CDR1 is LGHNT and CDR2 FRNRAP. V lost 6 bases and J 1 base, leaving 9 bases between the germline ends. The CDR3 covers 13 residues. CDR3 in amino acids: CASGLTGNTEAFF. CDR3 DNA: TGTGCTAGTGGCCTCACAGGGAACACTGAAGCTTTCTTT.